This entry lists 3 T cell receptor beta chains sequenced from one sample in a study of cytotoxic CD8 clonotypes in ibrutinib-treated CLL. This table comes from immunoSEQ multiplex PCR, and its TCRdb copy is limited to in-frame clones, with some not included. The data hold roughly 250,000 clones, with 70% observed a single time. The sequencing used PBMCs, collected after 24 months of ibrutinib treatment. Source of these receptors: a human donor with chronic lymphocytic leukemia.

J is TRBJ2-3 and V is TRBV30; 10 nucleotides align to TRBD1. Germline lookup yields CDR1 GTSNPN and CDR2 SVGIG (reference sequence). The CDR3 totals 15 residues. Losses at the gene ends were 4 bases for V and 2 bases for J; bases not matched to a gene: 6. The CDR3 nucleotides are TGTGCCTGGAACAAGGGACAGGGGTCCACAGATACGCAGTATTTT. Translation gives CAWNKGQGSTDTQYF.

This rearrangement joins TRBV27 to TRBJ2-5, with D possibly matching TRBD1 (6 bases). The V end was cut by 3 bases, the J end by 2 bases, with 13 bases between. Looked up from germline, CDR1 is MNHEY and CDR2 is SMNVEV (reference sequence). The CDR3 sequence is 15 residues long. The CDR3 coding sequence is TGTGCCAGCAGTTTCACCTTAGGGGGACAAGAGACCCAGTACTTC. Its translation: CASSFTLGGQETQYF.

This chain uses TRBV5-1 with TRBJ2-3; D may be TRBD1 or TRBD2 (5 bases each). The CDR3 sequence is 14 residues long. CDR1 is SGHRS, CDR2 YFSETQ, per germline. The V gene lost 6 bases and the J gene lost 3 bases, with 14 bases spanning the gap. CDR3 bases: TGCGCCAGCAAATATGGTGGGGGTACAGATACGCAGTATTTT. Translated, it gives CASKYGGGTDTQYF.